Listed below are T cell receptor beta chains from one sample, sequenced in a study of T-cell memory formation after mild COVID-19. TCRdb re-called the 5' RACE reads with MiXCR, one entry per CDR3 protein. The sample contains some 210,000 distinct CDR3 sequences, roughly 18% of which appear only once. The sequencing sample was made of PBMCs or a T cell subset sorted from them (not recorded which). The receptors were sampled from an adult woman who had mild COVID-19 (a few samples of this study predate the infection). Cell type and time point are not known. The CDR3 runs from the conserved cysteine through the conserved F or W. The D gene is left open where the match is weak. Clone size is given for some rows only: seen once, a few or many times, or a class if the clone is expanded.

CDR3 length,clone size,J gene,V gene,D gene,CDR3 DNA,CDR3 protein
13,few,TRBJ2-7,TRBV10-3,NA,TGTGCCATCAGTGACCAGGCAGGTTACGAGCAGTACTTC,CAISDQAGYEQYF
15,few,TRBJ1-2,TRBV7-9,TRBD1,TGTGCCAGCAGCCTCAGGGGGCGCGGGAACTATGGCTACACCTTC,CASSLRGRGNYGYTF
15,few,TRBJ1-2,TRBV20-1,TRBD1,TGCAGTGCTAGGACCCGACAGGGAGTGGGCTATGGCTACACCTTC,CSARTRQGVGYGYTF
13,few,TRBJ1-4,TRBV12-3/TRBV12-4,NA,TGTGCCACCAGGAGAGGAGTGGGTGAAAAACTGTTTTTT,CATRRGVGEKLFF
12,NA,TRBJ1-2,TRBV12-3/TRBV12-4,NA,TGTGCCAGCAGTTTTACTAGGGGTGGCTACACCTTC,CASSFTRGGYTF
16,few,TRBJ2-3,TRBV5-1,TRBD2,TGCGCCAGCAGCTTGCTAGCGGGCGGGAACACAGATACGCAGTATTTT,CASSLLAGGNTDTQYF
14,NA,TRBJ2-7,TRBV29-1,NA,TGCAGCGTTTACGGGACTCTCCTAGGGAACGAGCAGTACTTC,CSVYGTLLGNEQYF
12,NA,TRBJ1-4,TRBV25-1,NA,TGTGCCAGCAATTGGGGATCTGAAAAACTGTTTTTT,CASNWGSEKLFF
12,few,TRBJ2-3,TRBV6-2/TRBV6-3,NA,TGTGCCAGCAGTACGCCGACCCGTCGGCAGTATTTT,CASSTPTRRQYF
14,few,TRBJ1-2,TRBV4-2,NA,TGTGCCAGCAGCCAAGATAAGGCAGGGGTCGGCTACACCTTC,CASSQDKAGVGYTF